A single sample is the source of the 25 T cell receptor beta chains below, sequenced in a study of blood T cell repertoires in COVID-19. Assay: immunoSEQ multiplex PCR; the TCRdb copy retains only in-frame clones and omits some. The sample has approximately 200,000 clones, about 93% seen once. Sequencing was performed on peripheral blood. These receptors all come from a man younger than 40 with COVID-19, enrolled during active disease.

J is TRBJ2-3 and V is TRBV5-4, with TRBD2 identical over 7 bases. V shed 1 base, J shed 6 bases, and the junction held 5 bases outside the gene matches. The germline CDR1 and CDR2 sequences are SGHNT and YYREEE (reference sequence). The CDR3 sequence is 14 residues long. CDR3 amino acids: CASSLPRGSDTQYF. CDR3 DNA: TGTGCCAGCAGCTTGCCGCGGGGGAGTGATACGCAGTATTTT.

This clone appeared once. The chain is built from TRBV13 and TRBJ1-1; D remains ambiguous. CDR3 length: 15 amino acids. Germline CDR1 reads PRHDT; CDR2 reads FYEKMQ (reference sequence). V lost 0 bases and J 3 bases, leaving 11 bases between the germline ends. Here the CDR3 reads CASSLGAGSYTEAFF. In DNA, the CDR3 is TGTGCCAGCAGCTTAGGCGCGGGGAGTTACACTGAAGCTTTCTTT.

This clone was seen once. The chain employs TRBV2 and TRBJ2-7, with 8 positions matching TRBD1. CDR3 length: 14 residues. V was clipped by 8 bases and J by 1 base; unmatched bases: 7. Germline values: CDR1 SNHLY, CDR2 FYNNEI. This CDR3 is CASLGTGRSYEQYF. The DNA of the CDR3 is TGTGCCAGCCTCGGGACAGGCCGATCCTACGAGCAGTACTTC.

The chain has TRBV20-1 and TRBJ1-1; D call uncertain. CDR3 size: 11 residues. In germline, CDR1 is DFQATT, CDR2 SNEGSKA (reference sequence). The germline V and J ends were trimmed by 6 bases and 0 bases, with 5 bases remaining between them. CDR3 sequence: CSARLNTEAFF. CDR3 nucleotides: TGCAGTGCGCGTTTGAACACTGAAGCTTTCTTT.

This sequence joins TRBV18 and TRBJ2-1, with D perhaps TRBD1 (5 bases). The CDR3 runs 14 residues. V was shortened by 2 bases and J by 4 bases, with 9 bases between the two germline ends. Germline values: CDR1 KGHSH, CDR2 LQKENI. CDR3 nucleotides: TGTGCCAGCTCACCAGGGGCTCCTTACAATGAGCAGTTCTTC. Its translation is CASSPGAPYNEQFF.

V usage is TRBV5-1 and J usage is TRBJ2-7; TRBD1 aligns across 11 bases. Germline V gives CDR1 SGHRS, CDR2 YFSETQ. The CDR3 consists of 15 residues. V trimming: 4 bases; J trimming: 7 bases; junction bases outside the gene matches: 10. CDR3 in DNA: TGCGCCAGCAGCCCCGGGACAGGGGGTCCTCGGGAGCAGTACTTC. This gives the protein CASSPGTGGPREQYF.

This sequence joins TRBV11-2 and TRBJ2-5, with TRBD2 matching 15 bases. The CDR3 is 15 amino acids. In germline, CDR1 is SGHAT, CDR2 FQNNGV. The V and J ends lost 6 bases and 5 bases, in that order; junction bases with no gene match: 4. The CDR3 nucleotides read TGTGCCAGCAGTCGGACTAGCGGGGGGGCGGAGACCCAGTACTTC. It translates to CASSRTSGGAETQYF.

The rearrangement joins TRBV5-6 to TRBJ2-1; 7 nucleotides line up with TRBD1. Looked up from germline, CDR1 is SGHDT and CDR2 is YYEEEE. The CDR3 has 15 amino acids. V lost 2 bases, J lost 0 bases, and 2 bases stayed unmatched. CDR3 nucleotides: TGTGCCAGCAGCTTAGGGGACAGCTCCTACAATGAGCAGTTCTTC. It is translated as CASSLGDSSYNEQFF.

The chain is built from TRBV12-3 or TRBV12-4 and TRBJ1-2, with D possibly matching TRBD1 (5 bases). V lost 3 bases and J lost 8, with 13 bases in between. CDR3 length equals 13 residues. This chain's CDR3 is CASSFRQGDGYTF. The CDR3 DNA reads TGTGCCAGCAGTTTTCGGCAGGGTGACGGCTACACCTTC.

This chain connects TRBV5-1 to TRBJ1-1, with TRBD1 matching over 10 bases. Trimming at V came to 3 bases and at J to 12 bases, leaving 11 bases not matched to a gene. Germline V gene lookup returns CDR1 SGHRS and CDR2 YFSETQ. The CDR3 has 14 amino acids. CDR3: CASSSTGGSKVSFF. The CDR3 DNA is TGCGCCAGCAGCTCGACAGGGGGCTCTAAGGTATCTTTCTTT.

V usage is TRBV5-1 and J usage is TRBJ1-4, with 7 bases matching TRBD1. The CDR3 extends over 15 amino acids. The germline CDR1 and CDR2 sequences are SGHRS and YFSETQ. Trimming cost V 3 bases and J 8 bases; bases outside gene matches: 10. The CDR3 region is CASSSTRGIGEKLFF. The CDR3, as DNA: TGCGCCAGCAGCTCAACCAGGGGGATTGGGGAAAAACTGTTTTTT.

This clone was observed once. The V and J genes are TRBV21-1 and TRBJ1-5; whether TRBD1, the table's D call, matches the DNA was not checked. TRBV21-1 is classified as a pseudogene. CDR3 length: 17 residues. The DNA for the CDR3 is TGTGCCAGCAGCATGGACAGGTGCCTTTATAGCAATCAGCCCCAGCATTTT. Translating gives CASSMDRCLYSNQPQHF.

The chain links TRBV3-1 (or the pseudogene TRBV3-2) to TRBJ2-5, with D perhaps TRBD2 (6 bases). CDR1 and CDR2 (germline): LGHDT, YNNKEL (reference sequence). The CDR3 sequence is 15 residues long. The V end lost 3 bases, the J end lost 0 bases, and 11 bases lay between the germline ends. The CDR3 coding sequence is TGTGCCAGCAGCCAGCGGAGGGACTACCAAGAGACCCAGTACTTC. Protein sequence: CASSQRRDYQETQYF.

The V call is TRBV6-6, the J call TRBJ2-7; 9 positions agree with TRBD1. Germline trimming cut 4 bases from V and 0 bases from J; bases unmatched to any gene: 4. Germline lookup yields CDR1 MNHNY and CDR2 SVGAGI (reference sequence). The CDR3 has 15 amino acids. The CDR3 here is CASSSPGQGSYEQYF. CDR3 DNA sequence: TGTGCCAGCAGTTCCCCGGGACAGGGCTCCTACGAGCAGTACTTC.

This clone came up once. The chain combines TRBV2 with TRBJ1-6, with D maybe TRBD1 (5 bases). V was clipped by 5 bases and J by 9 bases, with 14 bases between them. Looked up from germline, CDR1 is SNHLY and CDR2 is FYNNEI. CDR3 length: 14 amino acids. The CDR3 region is CASSLQVQTSPLHF. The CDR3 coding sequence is TGTGCCAGCAGTCTACAGGTACAGACTTCACCCCTCCACTTT. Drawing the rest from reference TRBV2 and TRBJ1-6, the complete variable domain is EPEVTQTPSHQVTQMGQEVILRCVPISNHLYFYWYRQILGQKVEFLVSFYNNEISEKSEIFDDQFSVERPDGSNFTLKIRSTKLEDSAMYFCASSLQVQTSPLHFGNGTRLTVT.

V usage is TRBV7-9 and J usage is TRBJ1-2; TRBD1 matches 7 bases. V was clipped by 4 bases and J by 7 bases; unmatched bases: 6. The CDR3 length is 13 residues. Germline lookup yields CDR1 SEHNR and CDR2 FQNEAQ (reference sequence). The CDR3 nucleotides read TGTGCCAGCAGCTACGACAGGGATGTTGGCTACACCTTC. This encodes CASSYDRDVGYTF.

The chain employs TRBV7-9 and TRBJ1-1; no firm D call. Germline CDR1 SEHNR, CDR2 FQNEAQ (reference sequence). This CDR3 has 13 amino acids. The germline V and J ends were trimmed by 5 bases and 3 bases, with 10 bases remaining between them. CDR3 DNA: TGTGCCAGCAGCCCACCCGGGTACACTGAAGCTTTCTTT. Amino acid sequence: CASSPPGYTEAFF.

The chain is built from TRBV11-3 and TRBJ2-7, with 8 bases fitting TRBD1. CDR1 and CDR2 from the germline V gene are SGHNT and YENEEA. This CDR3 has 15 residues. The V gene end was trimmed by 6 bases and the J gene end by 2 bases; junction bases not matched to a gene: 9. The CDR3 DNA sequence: TGTGCCAGCAGAGACTACGGGACAGGTCCCTACGAGCAGTACTTC. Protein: CASRDYGTGPYEQYF.

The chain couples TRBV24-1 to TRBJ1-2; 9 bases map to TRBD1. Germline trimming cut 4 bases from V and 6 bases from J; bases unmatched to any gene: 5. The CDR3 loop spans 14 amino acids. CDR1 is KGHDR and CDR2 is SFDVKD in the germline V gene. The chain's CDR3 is CATSDRTGGDGYTF. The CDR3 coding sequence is TGTGCCACCAGTGACCGTACAGGGGGCGATGGCTACACCTTC.

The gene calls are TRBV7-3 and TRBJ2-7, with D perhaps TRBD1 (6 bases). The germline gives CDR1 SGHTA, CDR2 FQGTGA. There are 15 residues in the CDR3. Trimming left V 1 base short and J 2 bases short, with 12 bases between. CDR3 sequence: CASSLMGTGTYEQYF. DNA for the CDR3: TGTGCCAGCAGCTTAATGGGTACAGGGACCTACGAGCAGTACTTC.

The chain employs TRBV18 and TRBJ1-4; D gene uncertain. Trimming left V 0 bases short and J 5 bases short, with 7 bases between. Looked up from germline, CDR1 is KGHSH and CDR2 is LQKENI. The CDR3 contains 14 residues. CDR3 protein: CASSPPGSNEKLFF. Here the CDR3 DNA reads TGTGCCAGCTCACCACCGGGCAGCAATGAAAAACTGTTTTTT.

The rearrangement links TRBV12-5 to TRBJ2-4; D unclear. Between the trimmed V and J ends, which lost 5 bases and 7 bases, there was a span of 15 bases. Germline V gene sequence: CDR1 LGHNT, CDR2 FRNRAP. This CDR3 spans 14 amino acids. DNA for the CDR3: TGTGCTAGTGGTGCACCTCTAGGTCGGAACATTCAGTACTTC. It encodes CASGAPLGRNIQYF.

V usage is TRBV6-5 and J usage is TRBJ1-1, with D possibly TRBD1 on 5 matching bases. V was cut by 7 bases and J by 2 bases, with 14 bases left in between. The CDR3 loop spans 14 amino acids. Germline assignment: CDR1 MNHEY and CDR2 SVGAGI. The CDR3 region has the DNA TGTGCCAGCATAGTGGGTGGGGCCAACACTGAAGCTTTCTTT. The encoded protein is CASIVGGANTEAFF.

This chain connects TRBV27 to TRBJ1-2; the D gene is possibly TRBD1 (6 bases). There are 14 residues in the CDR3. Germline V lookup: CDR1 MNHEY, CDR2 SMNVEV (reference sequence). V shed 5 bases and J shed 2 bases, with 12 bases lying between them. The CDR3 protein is CASSTIQGNYGYTF. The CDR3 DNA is TGTGCCAGCAGTACCATACAGGGCAACTATGGCTACACCTTC.

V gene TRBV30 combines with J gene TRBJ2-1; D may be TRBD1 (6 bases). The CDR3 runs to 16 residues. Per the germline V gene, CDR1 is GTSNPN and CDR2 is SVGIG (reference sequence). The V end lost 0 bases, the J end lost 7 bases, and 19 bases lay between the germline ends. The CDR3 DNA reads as TGTGCCTGGAGTGTAGGGGGTGGGTTTGCGATGAATGAGCAGTTCTTC. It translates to CAWSVGGGFAMNEQFF. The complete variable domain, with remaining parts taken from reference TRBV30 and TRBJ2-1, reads SQTIHQWPATLVQPVGSPLSLECTVEGTSNPNLYWYRQAAGRGLQLLFYSVGIGQISSEVPQNLSASRPQDRQFILSSKKLLLSDSGFYLCAWSVGGGFAMNEQFFGPGTRLTVL.